A single sample is the source of the 32 T cell receptor beta chains below, sequenced in a study of T cell changes during pregnancy in multiple sclerosis. Produced via immunoSEQ multiplex PCR; TCRdb's table is partial and in-frame only. The sample lists tens of thousands of clones, 75% to 90% occurring once. Sequencing used CD4+ T cells from peripheral blood mononuclear cells, obtained in the first trimester of pregnancy. The source of these receptors is a female donor with multiple sclerosis, enrolled in a pregnancy study.

This chain uses TRBV30 with TRBJ1-5, with 8 bases lining up with TRBD1. This CDR3 has 17 residues. Germline assignment: CDR1 GTSNPN and CDR2 SVGIG (reference sequence). The trim removed 1 base at V and 2 bases at J, leaving 10 bases unmatched. CDR3 in DNA: TGTGCCTGGAGTGAGGGGCAGGGGGCGCCGGGCAATCAGCCCCAGCATTTT. Translating it yields CAWSEGQGAPGNQPQHF.

V gene TRBV7-9 combines with J gene TRBJ2-7, with D possibly TRBD1 on 5 matching bases. The germline V gene encodes CDR1 SEHNR and CDR2 FQNEAQ (reference sequence). The CDR3 is made up of 13 amino acids. The germline V and J ends were trimmed by 3 bases and 2 bases, with 8 bases remaining between them. The CDR3 region is CASSFKGPYEQYF. The CDR3 nucleotides are TGTGCCAGCAGCTTCAAGGGGCCCTACGAGCAGTACTTC.

This chain joins TRBV14 and TRBJ1-1, with 8 bases aligning to TRBD1. J lost 5 bases, V lost 1 base, and 3 bases had no gene match. The CDR3 has 14 amino acids. Per germline, CDR1 SGHDN and CDR2 FVKESK. The CDR3 is CASSQVRGQTEAFF. In DNA, the CDR3 is TGTGCCAGCAGCCAAGTCAGGGGGCAGACTGAAGCTTTCTTT.

This chain uses TRBV5-1 with TRBJ2-3; D is unclear. The germline CDR1 and CDR2 sequences are SGHRS and YFSETQ. V was clipped by 4 bases and J by 6 bases, with 15 bases between them. This CDR3 comprises 14 residues. The CDR3 nucleotides read TGCGCCAGCAGCGGCGGAACCAGCATGGATACGCAGTATTTT. Translated, it gives CASSGGTSMDTQYF.

This clone has just one count. V usage is TRBV18 and J usage is TRBJ1-5; 7 bases are a match to TRBD1. Germline V gene sequence: CDR1 KGHSH, CDR2 LQKENI. The V segment lost 1 base and the J segment 6 bases; nucleotides outside the gene matches: 3. This CDR3 comprises 14 residues. CDR3 in DNA: TGTGCCAGCTCACCACAGGGGGCGAGTCAGCCCCAGCATTTT. This translates into CASSPQGASQPQHF.

This clone showed up just a few times. The chain joins TRBV9 to TRBJ1-2; D possibly corresponds to TRBD1 (5 bases). V was shortened by 0 bases and J by 3 bases, with 9 bases between the two germline ends. The length of the CDR3 is 14 residues. Per the germline V gene, CDR1 is SGDLS and CDR2 is YYNGEE. The CDR3 DNA is TGTGCCAGCAGCGTAGCTCAACAGGACTATGGCTACACCTTC. Its protein is CASSVAQQDYGYTF.

The rearrangement uses TRBV19 and TRBJ1-2; D gene uncertain. Per germline, CDR1 LNHDA and CDR2 SQIVND (reference sequence). This CDR3 has 14 amino acids. Between the trimmed V and J ends, which lost 2 bases and 4 bases, there was a span of 11 bases. The CDR3 bases are TGTGCCAGTAGTATACCGGGTATGGGCTATGGCTACACCTTC. Encoded protein: CASSIPGMGYGYTF.

The chain combines TRBV30 with TRBJ2-1, with D tentatively TRBD2 (6 bases). Looked up from germline, CDR1 is GTSNPN and CDR2 is SVGIG (reference sequence). V lost 1 base and J lost 4, with 11 bases in between. This CDR3 is 14 amino acids long. The CDR3, as DNA: TGTGCCTGGAGTGGGACTAACATTTACAATGAGCAGTTCTTC. Its protein is CAWSGTNIYNEQFF.

The chain carries TRBV7-9 and TRBJ2-7; possible D gene TRBD1, 5 bases. V was cut by 6 bases and J by 0 bases, with 18 bases left in between. This CDR3 region has 16 residues. Germline-derived CDR1 and CDR2 are SEHNR and FQNEAQ (reference sequence). The CDR3 DNA is TGTGCCAGCAGTCCCCCAGGGCGGCCGAGCTCCTACGAGCAGTACTTC. Its translation is CASSPPGRPSSYEQYF.

This rearrangement joins TRBV19 to TRBJ2-1, with D unclear. CDR3 size: 13 residues. Germline CDR1 LNHDA, CDR2 SQIVND (reference sequence). Trimming removed 4 bases from V and 9 bases from J, with 13 bases in between. The CDR3: CASSRQTSGEQFF. The DNA for the CDR3 is TGTGCCAGTAGTAGACAAACCTCAGGTGAGCAGTTCTTC.

This clone showed up just a few times. The chain recombines TRBV4-1 with TRBJ1-2; D is perhaps TRBD1 (5 bases). Germline CDR1 and CDR2: MGHRA and YSYEKL. The CDR3 loop spans 15 amino acids. Trimming cost V 6 bases and J 5 bases, with 19 bases left between them. The CDR3 here is CASSRGTGEGYGYTF. The CDR3 bases are TGCGCCAGCAGTCGGGGAACGGGGGAGGGATATGGCTACACCTTC.

The chain has TRBV7-2 and TRBJ2-1, with 9 bases identical to TRBD2. Unmatched junction bases numbered 6, after V lost 4 bases and J lost 2 bases. From germline, CDR1 is SGHTA and CDR2 FQGNSA. The CDR3 has 16 amino acids. Here the CDR3 reads CASSSYSGGPYNEQFF. The CDR3 DNA follows: TGTGCCAGCAGCTCCTATAGCGGGGGACCCTACAATGAGCAGTTCTTC.

The J gene is TRBJ1-1, the V gene TRBV6-6; TRBD1 matches 11 bases. The J segment lost 1 base and the V segment lost 6 bases, leaving 7 bases of the junction unmatched. The CDR3 has 16 residues. Germline loops: CDR1 MNHNY, CDR2 SVGAGI (reference sequence). The CDR3: CASRPGQGAGNTEAFF. The CDR3 coding sequence is TGTGCCAGCAGACCCGGACAGGGGGCTGGGAACACTGAAGCTTTCTTT.

V usage is TRBV9 and J usage is TRBJ2-1; D might be TRBD1 (6 bases). The CDR3 is made up of 18 amino acids. Germline assignment: CDR1 SGDLS and CDR2 YYNGEE. V was cut by 1 base and J by 2 bases, with 19 bases left in between. The CDR3 here is CASSVSAGTGMPYNEQFF. CDR3 DNA sequence: TGTGCCAGCAGCGTATCGGCCGGCACAGGGATGCCCTACAATGAGCAGTTCTTC.

CDR3 sequence (DNA): TGTGCCAGCAGTTTAAGTACAGGGGGGGGTTCACCCCTCCACTTT. The encoded protein is CASSLSTGGGSPLHF. The chain uses TRBV28 and TRBJ1-6; 8 bases line up with TRBD1. Germline V gives CDR1 MDHEN, CDR2 SYDVKM. Trimming took 2 bases from V and 9 from J; bases not matched to a gene: 6. This CDR3 spans 15 amino acids.

This chain joins TRBV7-6 and TRBJ2-1, with no clear D. This CDR3 spans 13 amino acids. Germline V CDR1 and CDR2: SGHVS, FNYEAQ. V was cut by 0 bases and J by 7 bases, with 7 bases left in between. The CDR3 sequence: CASSLAARNEQFF. In DNA, the CDR3 is TGTGCCAGCAGCTTAGCGGCGCGGAATGAGCAGTTCTTC.

This chain connects TRBV5-6 to TRBJ2-1; D ambiguous. V was pared by 2 bases and J by 3 bases, with 15 bases between. Germline V gene lookup returns CDR1 SGHDT and CDR2 YYEEEE. This CDR3 region has 16 residues. The CDR3 sequence is CASSLPSTKIYNEQFF. CDR3 DNA: TGTGCCAGCAGCTTACCAAGTACTAAGATCTACAATGAGCAGTTCTTC.

The rearrangement joins TRBV5-1 to TRBJ2-5, with 10 bases lining up with TRBD1. Trimming at V came to 1 base and at J to 2 bases, leaving 5 bases not matched to a gene. CDR1 is SGHRS and CDR2 is YFSETQ in the germline V gene. The CDR3 is 16 residues long. CDR3 in amino acids: CASSLRGQGNQETQYF. The CDR3 coding sequence is TGCGCCAGCAGCTTGAGGGGACAGGGGAATCAAGAGACCCAGTACTTC.

This CDR3 reads CASSLTPLAVEQYF. CDR3 coding DNA: TGTGCCAGCAGCTTAACCCCTTTGGCGGTCGAGCAGTACTTC. The chain carries TRBV11-2 and TRBJ2-7; D uncertain. V gave up 2 bases and J gave up 6 bases, with 14 bases separating them. Germline V gene lookup returns CDR1 SGHAT and CDR2 FQNNGV. The CDR3 extends over 14 amino acids.

This chain joins TRBV28 and TRBJ1-1; 10 nucleotides line up with TRBD1. Germline assignment: CDR1 MDHEN and CDR2 SYDVKM. V shed 11 bases, J shed 4 bases, and the junction held 13 bases outside the gene matches. This CDR3 contains 15 residues. The CDR3 sequence is CAGRMTGGESTEAFF. In DNA form, the CDR3 reads TGTGCCGGGAGGATGACAGGGGGCGAATCCACTGAAGCTTTCTTT.

This chain uses TRBV9 with TRBJ2-5; TRBD2 is a possible D gene (5 bases). With 0 bases removed from V and 5 bases from J, the gap between germline ends came to 14 bases. Germline V CDR1 and CDR2: SGDLS, YYNGEE. This CDR3 is built from 15 residues. The CDR3 region has the DNA TGTGCCAGCAGCGTAGACGCCGGGGAACGGGAGACCCAGTACTTC. The encoded protein is CASSVDAGERETQYF.

The chain couples TRBV28 to TRBJ2-7; TRBD1 matches at 9 bases. V dropped 7 bases and J dropped 4; count of bases not matched to a gene: 8. The germline gives CDR1 MDHEN, CDR2 SYDVKM. This CDR3 is built from 14 residues. DNA for the CDR3: TGTGCCAGCACCAGCGGGGACAGGGTATACGAGCAGTACTTC. Translation: CASTSGDRVYEQYF.

The rearrangement joins TRBV6-5 to TRBJ2-1; D is perhaps TRBD2 (5 bases). CDR1 MNHEY and CDR2 SVGAGI come from the germline V gene. The V end lost 2 bases, the J end lost 10 bases, and 6 bases lay between the germline ends. CDR3 size: 11 residues. CDR3 protein: CASSYRGEQFF. In nucleotides, the CDR3 is TGTGCCAGCAGTTACCGGGGAGAGCAGTTCTTC.

V usage is TRBV5-4 and J usage is TRBJ2-5; TRBD2 is a possible D gene (7 bases). Trimming removed 6 bases at V and 4 bases at J, with 19 bases between. The CDR3 is 15 amino acids. Germline assignment: CDR1 SGHNT and CDR2 YYREEE (reference sequence). The CDR3 sequence: CASNVGGLGLETQYF. DNA for the CDR3: TGTGCCAGCAACGTGGGGGGGCTAGGCTTAGAGACCCAGTACTTC.

The chain has TRBV28 and TRBJ2-1; 10 positions match TRBD2. V lost 9 bases, J lost 6 bases, and 5 bases stayed unmatched. Germline CDR1 reads MDHEN; CDR2 reads SYDVKM. The CDR3 has 13 amino acids. The CDR3: CASSSGGPNEQFF. CDR3 nucleotide sequence: TGTGCCAGTTCTAGCGGGGGACCCAATGAGCAGTTCTTC.

This chain connects TRBV11-1 to TRBJ2-7, with a possible D match to TRBD1 (5 bases). The CDR3 length is 13 residues. The V end lost 8 bases, the J end lost 2 bases, and 13 bases lay between the germline ends. The V gene's germline CDR1 is SGHAT and CDR2 FQDESV (reference sequence). The CDR3 nucleotides read TGTGCCAGCGCAGGGCTCCCCCCCTACGAGCAGTACTTC. Protein sequence: CASAGLPPYEQYF. Full variable domain (rest looked up from reference TRBV11-1 and TRBJ2-7): EAEVAQSPRYKITEKSQAVAFWCDPISGHATLYWYRQILGQGPELLVQFQDESVVDDSQLPKDRFSAERLKGVDSTLKIQPAELGDSAMYLCASAGLPPYEQYFGPGTRLTVT.

This chain joins TRBV27 and TRBJ1-2; perhaps TRBD1 as D (6 bases). Germline V lookup: CDR1 MNHEY, CDR2 SMNVEV (reference sequence). CDR3 length equals 15 residues. The V and J ends lost 2 bases and 2 bases respectively, with 12 bases between them. The chain's CDR3 is CASSLQGSRNYGYTF. In DNA form, the CDR3 reads TGTGCCAGCAGTTTACAGGGGAGTCGAAACTATGGCTACACCTTC.

CDR3 region: CASSPPGVEQYF. DNA of the CDR3: TGCGCCAGCAGCCCCCCGGGAGTCGAGCAGTACTTC. The rearrangement uses TRBV5-1 and TRBJ2-7; a possible D gene is TRBD2 (6 bases). Between the trimmed V and J ends, which lost 4 bases and 6 bases, there was a span of 11 bases. The CDR3 length is 12 residues. Looked up from germline, CDR1 is SGHRS and CDR2 is YFSETQ. The whole variable domain, filled in from reference TRBV5-1 and TRBJ2-7, reads KAGVTQTPRYLIKTRGQQVTLSCSPISGHRSVSWYQQTPGQGLQFLFEYFSETQRNKGNFPGRFSGRQFSNSRSEMNVSTLELGDSALYLCASSPPGVEQYFGPGTRLTVT.

The count of this clone is one. The genes are TRBV4-1 and TRBJ2-1, with D unresolved. This CDR3 is 20 amino acids long. The ends were cut back, 0 bases at V and 0 bases at J, with 21 bases in the middle. Germline assignment: CDR1 MGHRA and CDR2 YSYEKL. CDR3 region: CASSQDSPTSPWSSYNEQFF. Written as DNA, the CDR3 is TGCGCCAGCAGCCAAGATAGTCCGACCAGCCCTTGGAGCTCCTACAATGAGCAGTTCTTC.

V usage is TRBV7-3 and J usage is TRBJ2-7; a weak D match, TRBD2 (6 bases). The germline V gene has CDR1 SGHTA and CDR2 FQGTGA. V gave up 5 bases and J gave up 3 bases, with 14 bases separating them. This CDR3 is 14 amino acids long. The CDR3 DNA sequence: TGTGCCAGCAGCACCCTACCGGGGGACTACGAGCAGTACTTC. Its protein is CASSTLPGDYEQYF.

The rearrangement links TRBV6-5 to TRBJ1-1, with D possibly TRBD1 on 5 matching bases. The V end was cut by 0 bases, the J end by 4 bases, with 12 bases between. There are 15 residues in the CDR3. Germline CDR1 and CDR2: MNHEY and SVGAGI. The CDR3 coding sequence is TGTGCCAGCAGTTACTCTGTGTTGGGGGGCACTGAAGCTTTCTTT. As protein: CASSYSVLGGTEAFF.

The chain joins TRBV9 to TRBJ2-7; 12 bases are a match to TRBD1. Trimming at V came to 4 bases and at J to 1 base, leaving 6 bases not matched to a gene. CDR1 is SGDLS and CDR2 is YYNGEE in the germline V gene. The CDR3 length is 16 residues. This CDR3 is CASSPGQGAVSYEQYF. The CDR3 region has the DNA TGTGCCAGCAGCCCGGGACAGGGGGCTGTATCCTACGAGCAGTACTTC.